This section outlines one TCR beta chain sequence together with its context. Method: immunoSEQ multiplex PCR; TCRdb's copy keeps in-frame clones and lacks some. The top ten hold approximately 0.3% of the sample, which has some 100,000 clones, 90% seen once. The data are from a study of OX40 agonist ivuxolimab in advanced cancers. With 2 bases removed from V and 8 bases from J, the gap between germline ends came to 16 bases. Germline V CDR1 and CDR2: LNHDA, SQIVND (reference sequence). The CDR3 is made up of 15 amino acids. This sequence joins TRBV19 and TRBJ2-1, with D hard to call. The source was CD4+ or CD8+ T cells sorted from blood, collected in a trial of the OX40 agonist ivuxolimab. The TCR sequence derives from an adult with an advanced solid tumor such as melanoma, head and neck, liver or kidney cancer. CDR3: CASSIPERSSYEQFF. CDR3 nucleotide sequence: TGTGCCAGTAGTATACCGGAGAGGAGTAGCTATGAGCAGTTCTTC.